Included here is one TCR beta chain sequence, with context. This clonotype was seen repeatedly, ten times or more. It lacks a known antigen. No much larger clone is present one base from it, and per-base qualities are unavailable. This record belongs to a study of spatial heterogeneity in lung cancer (dated by TCRdb to the late 2010s). The study in broad terms: Beta-chain transcripts were consistently detected in greater numbers than alpha-chain transcripts, which likely reflected higher beta-chain transcript abundance. In the raw uncorrected reads, each unique combination of TCR and UMI appeared on average more than ten times. In non-small cell lung cancer, the study made a quantitative comparison of TCR alpha and beta repertoires among multiple tumor regions, matched nontumor lung and blood. TCR repertoire features were related to nonsynonymous mutation counts determined by whole-exome sequencing of tumor tissue. Both alpha and beta chains were TCR-sequenced in fewer than 250 tumor regions, some 64 matched nontumor lung samples and approximately 50 PBMC samples obtained at surgery. What the authors observed across the whole study: Additional single-cell paired TCR alpha and beta sequencing was considered necessary to confirm, at a functional level, the hypothesis that regional TCRs recognize regional mutations. Ubiquitous expanded tumor TCRs showed up in blood more often at tumor resection than at routine follow-up.

Spanning cysteine to phenylalanine, the CDR3 consists of 14 amino acids. The sequence is cut down to CDR3 DNA, 42 bases in frame from base 1. In the germline V gene, CDR1 corresponds to SQVTM and CDR2 to ANQGSEA. V gives up 0 bases and J gives up 2 bases, and the segment between their germline ends measures 10 bases. Libraries were prepared through 5' RACE. The instrument given in TCRdb is NextSeq 500. In the TCR library protocol, a unique molecular identifier was attached to each TCR cDNA molecule so that PCR and sequencing errors could be corrected. The original pipeline was this. Decombinator tools were used for TCR identification, UMI-based error correction and CDR3 extraction. TCRs above a frequency of 2 per 1,000, corresponding to the top 1% of the tumor frequency distribution, were defined as expanded. Rényi diversity was computed with the R vegan package after subsampling each repertoire 100 times to 5,000 TCRs. CDR3 similarity networks were constructed using string-kernel similarity of amino acid triplets, with links drawn between CDR3s whose pairwise similarity was above 0.82. The public reads were reprocessed in TCRdb via fastp at Q25 and MiXCR, keeping in-frame beta chains. Under each unique CDR3 protein, matching rows form one entry showing the most common genes and DNA. The V and J calls and clone size are TCRdb's, not the authors'. The sample table contains about 95,000 distinct CDR3 sequences; only one count was recorded for roughly 9.5% of them. The ten biggest clones cover 6.9% of the sample.

The sample's time point label is to be understood as: sample taken at primary tumor resection. Whole RNA extracted from tumor and nontumor lung tissue, or from cryopreserved PBMC samples, was used for TCR sequencing without cell sorting. Donors were 70 or so patients with early-stage, untreated non-small cell lung cancer from the lung TRACERx cohort. A patient was chosen for TCR sequencing only when enough RNA was available from at least two tumor regions. Here the chain combines TRBV29-1 and TRBJ2-5, with no reliable assignment of the D segment. The sequencing used PBMCs, collected at surgery. The TCR originated in a male donor with early-stage non-small cell lung cancer. The bases read TGCAGCGTTGAAGATTTAAGGGTGCAAGAGACCCAGTACTTC. This codes for CSVEDLRVQETQYF. The full variable domain, with segments outside the CDR3 supplied by the reference TRBV29-1 and TRBJ2-5 proteins, appears as SAVISQKPSRDICQRGTSLTIQCQVDSQVTMMFWYRQQPGQSLTLIATANQGSEATYESGFVIDKFPISRPNLTFSTLTVSNMSPEDSSIYLCSVEDLRVQETQYFGPGTRLLVL.